This TCR beta chain was identified during a study of CD8+ T cells in alopecia areata. cDNA reverse transcribed from extracted RNA served as the sequencing template. Clones were read by immunoSEQ multiplex PCR, and TCRdb kept only the in-frame ones, dropping some. The table records around 65,000 clones, about half of them present only once. The length of the CDR3 is 12 residues. V dropped 7 bases and J dropped 5 bases, with 12 bases sitting between them. Germline CDR1 is MNHEY and CDR2 is SMNVEV (reference sequence). The chain uses TRBV27 and TRBJ2-7; TRBD1 or TRBD2 may be the D gene (6 bases each). The sequenced sample was CD8+ T cells sorted from blood, obtained at week 0. This receptor was identified in a human donor with alopecia areata. The CDR3 DNA is TGTGCCAGCATAGGCCGGGGGCACGAGCAGTACTTC. Protein: CASIGRGHEQYF.